This T cell receptor beta chain is drawn from a study of T cells in Graves' hyperthyroidism and ophthalmopathy. Patients affected by ophthalmopathy presented a Clinical Activity Score of at least 3, a NOSPECS grade of at least 4, and disease duration below 3 months. The source material, RNA transcripts, was used to amplify TCR beta CDR3 regions. The TCR CDR3 was amplified in a first-round RT-PCR using the HTBI primer set. TCRdb itself ran the multiplex PCR reads through MiXCR, one entry per CDR3 protein. The table has roughly 500,000 distinct CDR3 sequences, roughly 24% seen once; the top ten hold 11%. At least ten counts were recorded for this clonotype. V dropped 2 bases and J dropped 2; count of bases not matched to a gene: 2. CDR3 length: 15 residues. The germline gives CDR1 SGHVS, CDR2 FNYEAQ.

J is TRBJ2-1 and V is TRBV7-6; 8 nucleotides agree with TRBD1. Sequences were obtained from blood. The source is a woman in her 30s with Graves' ophthalmopathy. CDR3 DNA: TGTGCCAGCAGCTTAAACAGGGGGGCCTACAATGAGCAGTTCTTC. Encoded protein: CASSLNRGAYNEQFF.